Presented here are 25 T cell receptor beta chains from one specimen sequenced in a study of STAT3 mutations in large granular lymphocyte leukemia. Overall study findings and caveats: In T-cell large granular lymphocyte leukemia, about half of patients showed multiple immunodominant subclonotypes.

Assay: immunoSEQ multiplex PCR; the TCRdb copy retains only in-frame clones and omits some. The sample records 4,500 to 7,000 clones, just under 95% being singletons. Their antigens are not known. What was sequenced was peripheral blood mononuclear cells. The receptors come from a man aged 60 to 69 with T-cell large granular lymphocyte leukemia. Some clones in this sample may be carry-over from other donors' samples.

The chain uses TRBV30 and TRBJ2-6; tentative D call: TRBD2 (7 bases). The CDR3 covers 19 residues. CDR1 and CDR2 from the germline V gene are GTSNPN and SVGIG (reference sequence). The germline V and J ends were trimmed by 2 bases and 1 base, with 21 bases remaining between them. CDR3 sequence: CAWSPKGGTRYSGANVLTF. DNA for the CDR3: TGTGCCTGGAGTCCGAAGGGGGGGACTCGGTATTCTGGGGCCAACGTCCTGACTTTC.

The chain joins TRBV4-2 to TRBJ2-7; 9 bases fit TRBD2. This CDR3 contains 16 residues. Germline V gene lookup returns CDR1 LGHNA and CDR2 YNFKEQ. J lost 6 bases, V lost 1 base, and 10 bases had no gene match. The CDR3 region is CASSQGEGAGGLEQYF. CDR3 DNA: TGTGCCAGCAGCCAAGGGGAAGGCGCGGGAGGGCTCGAGCAGTACTTC.

The gene calls are TRBV7-8 and TRBJ1-5; D uncertain. V was shortened by 5 bases and J by 9 bases, with 11 bases between the two germline ends. The germline V gene has CDR1 SGHVS and CDR2 FQNEAQ. The CDR3 runs 12 residues. Here the CDR3 reads CASSEDSRPQHF. The CDR3 nucleotides are TGTGCCAGCAGCGAGGACTCTCGGCCCCAGCATTTT.

The chain combines TRBV7-9 with TRBJ1-2; a weak D match, TRBD1 (5 bases). V lost 4 bases to trimming and J lost 4 bases, with 13 bases between them. Per germline, CDR1 SEHNR and CDR2 FQNEAQ (reference sequence). The CDR3 sequence is 14 residues long. CDR3 amino acids: CASSSTVGSYGYTF. Written as DNA, the CDR3 is TGTGCCAGCAGCTCGACAGTAGGGTCCTATGGCTACACCTTC.

CDR3 in amino acids: CASRAGTGGWEQYF. DNA for the CDR3: TGTGCCAGCAGGGCCGGGACAGGGGGCTGGGAGCAGTACTTC. The V gene is TRBV5-6, the J gene TRBJ2-7, with 12 positions matching TRBD1. The CDR3 covers 14 residues. The germline gives CDR1 SGHDT, CDR2 YYEEEE. The V gene end was trimmed by 5 bases and the J gene end by 7 bases; junction bases not matched to a gene: 7.

The table lists this clone with a count of one. The chain carries TRBV19 and TRBJ2-1, with TRBD2 identical over 8 bases. CDR3 length: 14 residues. Germline V CDR1 and CDR2: LNHDA, SQIVND (reference sequence). V shed 9 bases and J 5 bases; nucleotides not matched to a gene: 9. The CDR3 DNA is TGTGCCAGCCGCAAGGGACTAGACGACAATGAGCAGTTCTTC. Its protein is CASRKGLDDNEQFF.

The chain joins TRBV19 to TRBJ2-5, with a weak D call TRBD1 (5 bases). Germline assignment: CDR1 LNHDA and CDR2 SQIVND (reference sequence). The CDR3 length is 15 residues. V lost 3 bases, J lost 5 bases, and 16 bases lay in between. The DNA of the CDR3 is TGTGCCAGTAGTATCGAGTCGGCAGGGTGGGAGACCCAGTACTTC. Amino acid sequence: CASSIESAGWETQYF.

This chain connects TRBV5-5 to TRBJ1-1; no definite D call. CDR1 is SGHKS and CDR2 is YYEKEE in the germline V gene (reference sequence). Trimming removed 2 bases at V and 1 base at J, with 6 bases between. There are 13 residues in the CDR3. CDR3 DNA: TGTGCCAGCAGCTTATGGGGGAACACTGAAGCTTTCTTT. Encoded protein: CASSLWGNTEAFF.

CDR3 in DNA: TGTGCCAGCAGCCCCCTCCGTACTAGCGGGGCCTACGAGCAGTACTTC. It specifies CASSPLRTSGAYEQYF. The chain is built from TRBV9 and TRBJ2-7; 10 bases match TRBD2. CDR1 is SGDLS, CDR2 YYNGEE, per germline. V lost 4 bases and J lost 2; bases outside the gene matches: 9. This CDR3 comprises 16 residues.

V gene TRBV10-3 combines with J gene TRBJ2-5, with D perhaps TRBD1 (5 bases). The V gene lost 3 bases and the J gene lost 1 base, with 12 bases spanning the gap. Germline values: CDR1 ENHRY, CDR2 SYGVKD. The CDR3 has 15 residues. This CDR3 is CAISETRAPQETQYF. The CDR3 nucleotides read TGTGCCATCAGTGAAACCAGGGCTCCCCAAGAGACCCAGTACTTC.

This chain joins TRBV25-1 and TRBJ1-1; D possibly corresponds to TRBD1 (5 bases). CDR3 size: 16 residues. CDR1 is MGHDK, CDR2 SYGVNS, per germline. Trimming took off 4 bases at V and 2 bases at J, with 17 bases between the two ends. As DNA, the CDR3 is TGTGCCAGCAGTGGAAAAAGGGGAGGGCTAAACACTGAAGCTTTCTTT. This encodes CASSGKRGGLNTEAFF.

The rearrangement joins TRBV4-3 to TRBJ2-1, with 7 bases lining up with TRBD2. With V trimmed by 1 base and J by 5 bases, 11 bases remained unmatched. Germline values: CDR1 LGHNA, CDR2 YSLEER. This CDR3 spans 17 amino acids. The chain's CDR3 is CASSQGSGLSSNNEQFF. The CDR3, as DNA: TGCGCCAGCAGCCAAGGGTCGGGACTATCCTCTAACAATGAGCAGTTCTTC.

This clone was picked up one time. V usage is TRBV30 and J usage is TRBJ2-1; 12 positions match TRBD2. Germline CDR1 is GTSNPN and CDR2 is SVGIG (reference sequence). The CDR3 is 15 residues long. V lost 2 bases to trimming and J lost 4 bases; unmatched junction nucleotides: 3. The CDR3 loop is CAWSSGLAGYNEQFF. The CDR3 DNA is TGTGCCTGGAGTTCCGGACTAGCGGGATACAATGAGCAGTTCTTC.

The chain uses TRBV25-1 and TRBJ1-2, with D hard to call. The CDR3 totals 13 residues. Germline V CDR1 and CDR2: MGHDK, SYGVNS. Trimming took off 1 base at V and 7 bases at J, with 10 bases between the two ends. In DNA form, the CDR3 reads TGTGCCAGCAGTGAATCCCCTCCAGCTGGCTACACCTTC. Encoded protein: CASSESPPAGYTF.

V and J are TRBV10-2 and TRBJ2-7; D possibly matches TRBD1 or TRBD2 (5 bases each). The CDR3 loop spans 16 amino acids. V was cut by 0 bases and J by 2 bases, with 14 bases left in between. Germline CDR1 WSHSY, CDR2 SAAADI. In DNA, the CDR3 is TGCGCCAGCAGTGAGTCGAGGGGTTACCTACCCTACGAGCAGTACTTC. Amino acid sequence: CASSESRGYLPYEQYF.

The chain employs TRBV7-2 and TRBJ2-5; D call uncertain. The CDR3 consists of 16 residues. Trimming left V 5 bases short and J 5 bases short, with 21 bases between. Per germline, CDR1 SGHTA and CDR2 FQGNSA. This CDR3 is CASSPFGVNFGETQYF. The CDR3 bases are TGTGCCAGCAGCCCTTTCGGAGTTAACTTCGGGGAGACCCAGTACTTC.

This chain uses TRBV6-1 with TRBJ2-5; D is possibly TRBD2 (6 bases). Per the germline V gene, CDR1 is MNHNS and CDR2 is SASEGT. This CDR3 is 13 amino acids long. V was pared by 6 bases and J by 3 bases, with 11 bases between. The CDR3 DNA reads as TGTGCCAGCAGGCCGGGACTCGAAGAGACCCAGTACTTC. Protein: CASRPGLEETQYF.

This chain joins TRBV10-2 and TRBJ2-4; 8 positions agree with TRBD2. The germline gives CDR1 WSHSY, CDR2 SAAADI. Germline trimming cut 3 bases from V and 6 bases from J; bases unmatched to any gene: 19. This CDR3 has 19 amino acids. CDR3 in amino acids: CASSERPSGPGALTNIQYF. The CDR3 region has the DNA TGCGCCAGCAGTGAACGCCCTAGCGGGCCAGGCGCCCTCACAAACATTCAGTACTTC.

The gene calls are TRBV15 and TRBJ1-5; D is uncertain. Looked up from germline, CDR1 is LNHNV and CDR2 is YYDKDF (reference sequence). Trimming left V 0 bases short and J 6 bases short, with 9 bases between. The CDR3 sequence is 14 residues long. The CDR3 here is CATSRDPLGQPQHF. CDR3 nucleotide sequence: TGTGCCACCAGCAGAGATCCCCTTGGTCAGCCCCAGCATTTT.

The chain is built from TRBV30 and TRBJ2-5, with unresolved D. V lost 1 base and J lost 0, with 12 bases in between. CDR3 size: 15 residues. From germline, CDR1 is GTSNPN and CDR2 SVGIG (reference sequence). In DNA form, the CDR3 reads TGTGCCTGGAGTGCAGAGACGAGGTACCAAGAGACCCAGTACTTC. Its translation is CAWSAETRYQETQYF. Drawing the rest from reference TRBV30 and TRBJ2-5, the complete variable domain is SQTIHQWPATLVQPVGSPLSLECTVEGTSNPNLYWYRQAAGRGLQLLFYSVGIGQISSEVPQNLSASRPQDRQFILSSKKLLLSDSGFYLCAWSAETRYQETQYFGPGTRLLVL.

J is TRBJ1-5 and V is TRBV28; TRBD1 might be the D (6 bases). CDR1 and CDR2 from the germline V gene are MDHEN and SYDVKM. V was shortened by 7 bases and J by 7 bases, with 14 bases between the two germline ends. The CDR3 totals 13 residues. CDR3 protein: CASTLDRIQPQHF. The CDR3 bases are TGTGCCAGCACCTTGGACAGAATCCAGCCCCAGCATTTT.

The J gene is TRBJ1-2, the V gene TRBV12-5, with D uncertain. The CDR3 extends over 13 amino acids. The ends were cut back, 3 bases at V and 4 bases at J, with 9 bases in the middle. The germline V gene has CDR1 LGHNT and CDR2 FRNRAP. CDR3 region: CASGLRPVYGYTF. CDR3 bases: TGTGCTAGTGGTTTACGACCGGTCTATGGCTACACCTTC.

The gene calls are TRBV19 and TRBJ1-4; D not certain. The CDR3 has 15 residues. Per germline, CDR1 LNHDA and CDR2 SQIVND (reference sequence). Trimming took 0 bases from V and 7 from J, leaving 12 bases between them. Written as DNA, the CDR3 is TGTGCCAGTAGTATAGATACCCGGTGGGGTGAAAAACTGTTTTTT. Amino acids: CASSIDTRWGEKLFF.

The chain recombines TRBV7-9 with TRBJ2-5, with no clear D. V gave up 1 base and J gave up 1 base, with 10 bases separating them. In germline, CDR1 is SEHNR, CDR2 FQNEAQ (reference sequence). The CDR3 spans 15 residues. The CDR3 DNA follows: TGTGCCAGCAGCTTAGAGGTGGTCTCCCAAGAGACCCAGTACTTC. Amino acids: CASSLEVVSQETQYF.

The chain joins TRBV6-6 to TRBJ1-1, with D possibly TRBD1 on 5 matching bases. V was cut by 2 bases and J by 6 bases, with 7 bases left in between. This CDR3 is built from 12 residues. Germline CDR1 MNHNY, CDR2 SVGAGI (reference sequence). The CDR3 sequence is CASSYPTAEAFF. In nucleotides, the CDR3 is TGTGCCAGCAGTTACCCGACAGCTGAAGCTTTCTTT.